This entry concerns a single TCR beta chain. At one of its ends the junction is not consistent with the germline gene, which may arise from a read error. This CDR3 has 17 residues. In germline, CDR1 is SSHAT, CDR2 FNYEAQ (reference sequence). These data come from a study of shared clonotypes between healthy human individuals. Profiling relied on immunoSEQ multiplex PCR, and the TCRdb table lists in-frame clones only, not all of them. The sample has around 1.4 million clones; 98% to 99% are singletons. Sample: naive CD4+ T cells sorted from blood. Sample subset: CD45RA+ positively selected. This chain connects TRBV7-7 to TRBJ2-1; 13 bases are a match to TRBD2. The clonotype originates from a man between 25 and 39 years old in good health. Written as DNA, the CDR3 is TGTGCTAGCAGCCCCGGACTAGCGGGAGTTCGGGGTGGTGAGCAGTTCTTC. This codes for CASSPGLAGVRGGEQFF.